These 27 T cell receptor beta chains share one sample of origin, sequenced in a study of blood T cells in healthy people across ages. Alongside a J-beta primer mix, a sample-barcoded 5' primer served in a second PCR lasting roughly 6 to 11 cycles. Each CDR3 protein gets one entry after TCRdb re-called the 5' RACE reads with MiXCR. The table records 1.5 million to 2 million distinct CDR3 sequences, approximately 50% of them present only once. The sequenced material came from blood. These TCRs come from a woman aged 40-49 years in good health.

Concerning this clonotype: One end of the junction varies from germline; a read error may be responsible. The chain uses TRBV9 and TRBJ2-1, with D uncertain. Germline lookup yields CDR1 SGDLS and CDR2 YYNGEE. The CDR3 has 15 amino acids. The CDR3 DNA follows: TGTGCCAGCAGCGTAGTAGACAAAGGATACAGTGAGCAGTTCTTC. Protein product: CASSVVDKGYSEQFF.

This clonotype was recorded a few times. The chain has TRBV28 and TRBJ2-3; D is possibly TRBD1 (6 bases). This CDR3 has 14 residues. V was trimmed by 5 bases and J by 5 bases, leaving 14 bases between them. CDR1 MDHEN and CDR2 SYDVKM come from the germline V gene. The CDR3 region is CASSRSGAIDTQYF. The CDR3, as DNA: TGTGCCAGCAGTCGGTCAGGGGCTATAGATACGCAGTATTTT.

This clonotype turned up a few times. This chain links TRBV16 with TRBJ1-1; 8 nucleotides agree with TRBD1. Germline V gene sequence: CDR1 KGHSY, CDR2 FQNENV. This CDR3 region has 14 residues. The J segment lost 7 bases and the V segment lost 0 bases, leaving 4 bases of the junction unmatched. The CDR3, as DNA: TGTGCCAGCAGCCAATCTAAGGGACAGGTTGAAGCTTTCTTT. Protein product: CASSQSKGQVEAFF.

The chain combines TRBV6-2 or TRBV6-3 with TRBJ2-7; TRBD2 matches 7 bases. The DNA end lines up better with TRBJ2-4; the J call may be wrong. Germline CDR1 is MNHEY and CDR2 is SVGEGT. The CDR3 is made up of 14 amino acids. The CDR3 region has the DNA TGTGCCAGCAGGGGAGTCACGGGGGGAAACATTCAGTACTTC. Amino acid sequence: CASRGVTGGNIQYF.

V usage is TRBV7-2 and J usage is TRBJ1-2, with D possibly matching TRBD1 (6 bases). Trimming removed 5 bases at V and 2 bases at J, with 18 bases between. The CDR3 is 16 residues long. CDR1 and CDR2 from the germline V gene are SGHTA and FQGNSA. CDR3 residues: CASSPGQSLINYGYTF. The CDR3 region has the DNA TGTGCCAGCAGCCCAGGACAGTCTCTGATAAACTATGGCTACACCTTC.

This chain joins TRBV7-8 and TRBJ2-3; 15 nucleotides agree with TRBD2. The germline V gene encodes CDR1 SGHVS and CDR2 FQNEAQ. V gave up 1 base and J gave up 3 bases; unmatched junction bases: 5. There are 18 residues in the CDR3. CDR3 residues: CASSLGRGTSGGTDTQYF. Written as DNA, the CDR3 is TGTGCCAGCAGCTTAGGACGCGGGACTAGCGGGGGGACAGATACGCAGTATTTT.

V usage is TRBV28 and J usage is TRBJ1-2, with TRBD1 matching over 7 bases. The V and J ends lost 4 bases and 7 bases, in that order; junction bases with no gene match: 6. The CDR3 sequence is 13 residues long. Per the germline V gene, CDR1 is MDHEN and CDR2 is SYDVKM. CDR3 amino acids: CASSYLQGTGYTF. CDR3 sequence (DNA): TGTGCCAGCAGTTACCTACAGGGGACTGGCTACACCTTC.

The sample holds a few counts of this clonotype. The CDR3 region is CASAWTRDWNEQFF. The CDR3 DNA sequence: TGTGCCAGCGCTTGGACTAGGGATTGGAATGAGCAGTTCTTC. The gene calls are TRBV11-2 and TRBJ2-1; 7 bases are a match to TRBD2. The trim removed 8 bases at V and 7 bases at J, leaving 11 bases unmatched. In germline, CDR1 is SGHAT, CDR2 FQNNGV. The CDR3 contains 14 residues. The whole variable domain, filled in from reference TRBV11-2 and TRBJ2-1, reads EAGVAQSPRYKIIEKRQSVAFWCNPISGHATLYWYQQILGQGPKLLIQFQNNGVVDDSQLPKDRFSAERLKGVDSTLKIQPAKLEDSAVYLCASAWTRDWNEQFFGPGTRLTVL.

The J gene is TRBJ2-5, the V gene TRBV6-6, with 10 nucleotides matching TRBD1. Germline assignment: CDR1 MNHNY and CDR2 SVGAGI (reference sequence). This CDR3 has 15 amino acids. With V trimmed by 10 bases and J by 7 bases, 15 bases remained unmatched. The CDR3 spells CAITTGGNGGGTQYF. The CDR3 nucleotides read TGTGCCATTACGACAGGGGGCAATGGGGGGGGGACCCAGTACTTC.

CDR3 DNA: TGTGCCAGCAGTGACGCTAACCCTCCGGGACAGGGGGTTTCTTACGAGCAGTACTTC. It codes for CASSDANPPGQGVSYEQYF. J is TRBJ2-7 and V is TRBV6-4; 11 bases line up with TRBD1. The CDR3 length is 19 residues. Germline CDR1 and CDR2: MRHNA and SNTAGT. J gave up 4 bases and V 2 bases, and 16 bases lay outside the gene matches.

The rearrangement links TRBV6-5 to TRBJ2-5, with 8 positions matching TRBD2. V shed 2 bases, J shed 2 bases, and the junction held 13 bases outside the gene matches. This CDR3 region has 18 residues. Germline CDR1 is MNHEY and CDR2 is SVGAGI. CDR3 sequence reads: CASSYTGAGGLYQETQYF. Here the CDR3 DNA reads TGTGCCAGCAGTTACACCGGGGCGGGGGGCCTATATCAAGAGACCCAGTACTTC.

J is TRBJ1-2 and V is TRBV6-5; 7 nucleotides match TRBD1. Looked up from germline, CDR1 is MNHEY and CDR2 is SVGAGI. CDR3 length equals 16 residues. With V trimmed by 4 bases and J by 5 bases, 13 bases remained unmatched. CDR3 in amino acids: CASSSQRDRAVYGYTF. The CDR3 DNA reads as TGTGCCAGCAGTTCGCAACGTGACAGGGCGGTGTATGGCTACACCTTC.

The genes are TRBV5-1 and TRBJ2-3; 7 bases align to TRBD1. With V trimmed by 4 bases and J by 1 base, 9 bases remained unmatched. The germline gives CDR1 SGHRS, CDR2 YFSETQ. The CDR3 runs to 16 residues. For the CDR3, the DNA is TGCGCCAGCAGCCGCAGACAGGGAAGGGGCACAGATACGCAGTATTTT. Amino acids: CASSRRQGRGTDTQYF.

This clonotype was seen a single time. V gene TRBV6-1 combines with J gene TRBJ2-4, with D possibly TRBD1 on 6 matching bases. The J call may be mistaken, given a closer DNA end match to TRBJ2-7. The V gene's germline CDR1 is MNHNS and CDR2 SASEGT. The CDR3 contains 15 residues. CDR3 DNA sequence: TGTGCCAGCAGTTTGGGGGCAGGGACGTTCGACGAGCAGTACTTC. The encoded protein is CASSLGAGTFDEQYF.

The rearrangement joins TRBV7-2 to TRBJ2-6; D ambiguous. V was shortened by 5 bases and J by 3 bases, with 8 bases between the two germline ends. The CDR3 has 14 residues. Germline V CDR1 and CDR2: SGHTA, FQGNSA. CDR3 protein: CASSPPDGANVLTF. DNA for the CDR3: TGTGCCAGCAGCCCCCCGGATGGGGCCAACGTCCTGACTTTC.

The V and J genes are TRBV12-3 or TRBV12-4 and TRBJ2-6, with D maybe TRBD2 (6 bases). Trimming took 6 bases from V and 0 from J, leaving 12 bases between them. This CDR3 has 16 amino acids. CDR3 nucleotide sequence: TGTGCCAGCAGACCGGGACTGTTCTCTGGGGCCAACGTCCTGACTTTC. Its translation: CASRPGLFSGANVLTF.

CDR3 loop: CASSPIDRDSNYGYTF. As DNA, the CDR3 is TGTGCCAGCAGCCCTATCGACCGGGACAGTAACTATGGCTACACCTTC. The genes are TRBV3-1 and TRBJ1-2, with 7 bases identical to TRBD1. Germline CDR1 reads LGHDT; CDR2 reads YNNKEL (reference sequence). The V gene end was trimmed by 4 bases and the J gene end by 1 base; junction bases not matched to a gene: 9. The CDR3 is 16 residues long.

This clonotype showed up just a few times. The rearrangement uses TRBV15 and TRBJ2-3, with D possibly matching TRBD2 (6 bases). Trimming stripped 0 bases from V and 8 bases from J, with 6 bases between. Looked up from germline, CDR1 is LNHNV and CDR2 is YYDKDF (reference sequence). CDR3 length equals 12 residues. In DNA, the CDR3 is TGTGCCACCAGCAGAGAGGGGGGTACGCAGTATTTT. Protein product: CATSREGGTQYF.

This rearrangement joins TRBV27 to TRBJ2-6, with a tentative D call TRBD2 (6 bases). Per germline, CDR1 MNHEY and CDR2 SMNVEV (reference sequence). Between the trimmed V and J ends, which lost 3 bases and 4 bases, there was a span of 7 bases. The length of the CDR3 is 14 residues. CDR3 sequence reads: CASSLTRGANVLTF. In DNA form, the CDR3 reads TGTGCCAGCAGTTTGACTAGAGGGGCCAACGTCCTGACTTTC.

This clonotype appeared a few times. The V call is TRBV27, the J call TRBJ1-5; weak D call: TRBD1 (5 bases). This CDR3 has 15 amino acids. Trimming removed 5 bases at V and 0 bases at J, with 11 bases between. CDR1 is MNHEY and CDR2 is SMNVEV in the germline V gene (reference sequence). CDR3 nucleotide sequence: TGTGCCAGCAGTCCCCATAGGGGTAGCAATCAGCCCCAGCATTTT. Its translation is CASSPHRGSNQPQHF.

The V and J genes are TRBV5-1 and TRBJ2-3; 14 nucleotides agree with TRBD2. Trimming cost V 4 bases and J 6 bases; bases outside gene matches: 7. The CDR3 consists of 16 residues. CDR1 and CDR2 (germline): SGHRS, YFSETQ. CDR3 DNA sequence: TGCGCCAGCAGCACGGGACTAGCGGGGGTGGTTGATACGCAGTATTTT. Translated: CASSTGLAGVVDTQYF. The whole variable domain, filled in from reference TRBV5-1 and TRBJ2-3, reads KAGVTQTPRYLIKTRGQQVTLSCSPISGHRSVSWYQQTPGQGLQFLFEYFSETQRNKGNFPGRFSGRQFSNSRSEMNVSTLELGDSALYLCASSTGLAGVVDTQYFGPGTRLTVL.

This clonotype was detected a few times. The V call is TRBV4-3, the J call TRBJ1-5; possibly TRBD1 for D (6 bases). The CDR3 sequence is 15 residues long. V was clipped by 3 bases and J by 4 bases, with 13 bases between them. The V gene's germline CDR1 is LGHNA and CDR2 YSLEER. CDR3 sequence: CASSQTTGTNQPQHF. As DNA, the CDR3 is TGCGCCAGCAGCCAGACTACAGGGACTAATCAGCCCCAGCATTTT.

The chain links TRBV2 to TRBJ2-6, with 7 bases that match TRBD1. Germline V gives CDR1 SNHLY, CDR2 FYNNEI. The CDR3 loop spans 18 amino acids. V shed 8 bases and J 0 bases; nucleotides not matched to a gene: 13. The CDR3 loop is CASSNPRTGYSGANVLTF. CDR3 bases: TGTGCCAGCTCAAATCCGCGGACAGGCTACTCTGGGGCCAACGTCCTGACTTTC.

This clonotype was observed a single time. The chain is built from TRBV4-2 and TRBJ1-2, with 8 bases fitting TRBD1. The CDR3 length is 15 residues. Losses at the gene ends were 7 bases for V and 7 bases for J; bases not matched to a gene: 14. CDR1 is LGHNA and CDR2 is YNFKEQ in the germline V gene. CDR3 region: CASTEFTQGATGYTF. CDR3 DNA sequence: TGTGCCAGCACCGAATTCACCCAGGGGGCGACTGGCTACACCTTC.

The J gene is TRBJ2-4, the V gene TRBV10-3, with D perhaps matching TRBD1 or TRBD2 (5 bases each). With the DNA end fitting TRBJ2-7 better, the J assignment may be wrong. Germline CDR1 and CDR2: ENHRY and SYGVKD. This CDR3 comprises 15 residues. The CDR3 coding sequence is TGTGCCATCAGGGCGGCCTGGGGCGAACGGGGCGAGCAGTACTTC. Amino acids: CAIRAAWGERGEQYF.

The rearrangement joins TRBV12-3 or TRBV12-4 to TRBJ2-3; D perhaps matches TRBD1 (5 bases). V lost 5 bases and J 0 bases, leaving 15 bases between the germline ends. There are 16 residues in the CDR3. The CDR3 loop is CASSKQGEGSTDTQYF. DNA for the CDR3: TGTGCCAGCAGTAAACAAGGGGAAGGGAGCACAGATACGCAGTATTTT.

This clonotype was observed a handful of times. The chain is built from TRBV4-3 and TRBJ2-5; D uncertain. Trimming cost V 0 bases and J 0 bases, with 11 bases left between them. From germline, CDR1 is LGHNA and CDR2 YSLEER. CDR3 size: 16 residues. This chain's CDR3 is CASSQEAKIYQETQYF. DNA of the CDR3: TGCGCCAGCAGCCAAGAGGCCAAAATATACCAAGAGACCCAGTACTTC.